This is a list of T cell receptor beta chains from one sample in a study of blood T cell repertoires in COVID-19. Assay used: immunoSEQ multiplex PCR; TCRdb lists only in-frame clones, some missing. The data show approximately 250,000 clones, about 85% seen once. Sequencing used peripheral blood. The receptors originated from a man aged 18 to 30 with active or convalescent COVID-19. The CDR3 runs from the conserved cysteine through the conserved F or W. The order of the fields is clone size, D gene, J gene, V gene, CDR3 DNA, CDR3 protein. D genes are given only for firm matches. Clone size, where shown, is once, few, many, or a class for clones that have expanded.

.,TRBD1,TRBJ1-4,TRBV6-5,TGTGCCAGCAGGACAGGGGTTATAGAAAAACTGTTTTTT,CASRTGVIEKLFF
.,.,TRBJ1-4,TRBV29-1,TGCAGCGTTTATGAGGAGACAACTAATGAAAAACTGTTTTTT,CSVYEETTNEKLFF
.,.,TRBJ1-5,TRBV19,TGTGCCAGTAGTATTTCGGGGGGTCAGCCCCAGCATTTT,CASSISGGQPQHF
.,TRBD1,TRBJ2-1,TRBV2,TGTGCCAGCAGAAAACTGGACAGGGGGCTTGAGCAGTTCTTC,CASRKLDRGLEQFF
.,.,TRBJ1-1,TRBV3-1/TRBV3-2,TGTGCCAGCAGCTTCACCCAGGGGACCCGGAACACTGAAGCTTTCTTT,CASSFTQGTRNTEAFF
.,.,TRBJ1-1,TRBV30,TGTGCCTGGAAACCGGGACAAGGGGCTTTCTTT,CAWKPGQGAFF
.,.,TRBJ2-3,TRBV19,TGTGCCAGTAGTATACTAGGGGGAAACACAGATACGCAGTATTTT,CASSILGGNTDTQYF
.,TRBD1,TRBJ1-1,TRBV5-1,TGCGCCAGCAGCTTGGGAACAGGGGGTACGGAAGCTTTCTTT,CASSLGTGGTEAFF
.,TRBD1,TRBJ1-4,TRBV28,TGTGCCAGCAGTTCTGCCGGGACAGGGTTTGCTAATGAAAAACTGTTTTTT,CASSSAGTGFANEKLFF
.,TRBD1,TRBJ2-7,TRBV28,TGTGCCAGCAGTCCCACAGGGGGCTCCTACGAGCAGTACTTC,CASSPTGGSYEQYF
.,.,TRBJ1-5,TRBV6-5,TGTGCCAGCACGGTGGGGGGAGATCAGCCCCAGCATTTT,CASTVGGDQPQHF
.,TRBD2,TRBJ2-3,TRBV7-9,TGTGCCAGCAGTGACTCAAAGGGGGGACTAGCAAAACCAGATACGCAGTATTTT,CASSDSKGGLAKPDTQYF
.,TRBD2,TRBJ2-3,TRBV30,TGTGCCTATGGCGGGGGGCCCCTTTTGGATACGCAGTATTTT,CAYGGGPLLDTQYF
.,.,TRBJ2-7,TRBV4-1,TGCGCCAGCAGCCAAGTCCCGACAAGCGGGTACGAGCAGTACTTC,CASSQVPTSGYEQYF
.,.,TRBJ2-1,TRBV25-1,TGTGCCAGCAGTGAACGGGGACATAATTTCTACAATGAGCAGTTCTTC,CASSERGHNFYNEQFF
few,.,TRBJ2-2,TRBV5-1,TGCGCCAGCGCAAGGGGCACCGGGGAGCTGTTTTTT,CASARGTGELFF